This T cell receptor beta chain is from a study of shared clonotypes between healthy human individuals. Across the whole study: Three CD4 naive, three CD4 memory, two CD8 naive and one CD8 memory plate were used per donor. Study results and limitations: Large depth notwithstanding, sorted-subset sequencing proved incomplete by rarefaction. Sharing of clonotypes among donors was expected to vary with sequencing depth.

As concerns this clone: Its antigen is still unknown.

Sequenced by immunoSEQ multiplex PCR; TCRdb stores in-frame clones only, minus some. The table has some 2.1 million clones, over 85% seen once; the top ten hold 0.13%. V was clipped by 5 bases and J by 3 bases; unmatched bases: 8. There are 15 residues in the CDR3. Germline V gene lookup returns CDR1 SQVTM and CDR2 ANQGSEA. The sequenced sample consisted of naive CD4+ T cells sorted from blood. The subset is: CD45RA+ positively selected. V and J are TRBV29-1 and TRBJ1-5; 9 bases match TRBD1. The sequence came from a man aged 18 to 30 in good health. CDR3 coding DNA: TGCAGCGTTTCCCCCGGGACAGGGATCAATCAGCCCCAGCATTTT. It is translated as CSVSPGTGINQPQHF.